Following are 14 T cell receptor beta chains from one sample sequenced in a study of cytomegalovirus exposure and HLA in healthy donors. It was with 60 Vbeta and 13 Jbeta primers that the PCR ran. Clones were read by immunoSEQ multiplex PCR, and TCRdb kept only the in-frame ones, dropping some. The sample yields tens of thousands of clones, over 70% seen once. The source material was PBMCs. The receptors were sampled from a man between 70 and 80 years old in good health and CMV-seronegative.

The chain carries TRBV7-2 and TRBJ1-3; D is unclear. The ends were cut back, 3 bases at V and 0 bases at J, with 12 bases in the middle. Germline CDR1 is SGHTA and CDR2 is FQGNSA. The CDR3 sequence is 16 residues long. The CDR3 bases are TGTGCCAGCAGCTTTGGCAGCGAATACTCTGGAAACACCATATATTTT. Translating gives CASSFGSEYSGNTIYF.

The chain links TRBV29-1 to TRBJ1-1; D is undetermined. This CDR3 spans 11 amino acids. The V gene's germline CDR1 is SQVTM and CDR2 ANQGSEA. The ends were cut back, 4 bases at V and 5 bases at J, with 8 bases in the middle. In nucleotides, the CDR3 is TGCAGCGTTGTCTGGCAAACTGAAGCTTTCTTT. Translation: CSVVWQTEAFF.

The chain couples TRBV6-1 to TRBJ1-6; 7 nucleotides agree with TRBD1. The CDR3 has 15 residues. The germline V gene has CDR1 MNHNS and CDR2 SASEGT. The junction had 10 bases not matched to a gene; V was cut back by 7 bases and J by 7 bases. CDR3 region: CASITLGQANSPLHF. Here the CDR3 DNA reads TGTGCCAGCATTACATTAGGACAGGCAAATTCACCCCTCCACTTT.

Written as DNA, the CDR3 is TGCGCCAGCAGCCAAGATGAAGTGGCAGGGTTTGGCTACACCTTC. Protein product: CASSQDEVAGFGYTF. The rearrangement uses TRBV4-1 and TRBJ1-2, with D possibly matching TRBD1 (5 bases). This CDR3 is built from 15 residues. V dropped 0 bases and J dropped 7 bases, with 15 bases sitting between them. Looked up from germline, CDR1 is MGHRA and CDR2 is YSYEKL.

A few counts support this clone. The chain has TRBV13 and TRBJ1-6; weak D call: TRBD1 (5 bases). V lost 4 bases and J lost 9, with 10 bases in between. CDR1 PRHDT and CDR2 FYEKMQ come from the germline V gene (reference sequence). This CDR3 is built from 13 residues. Here the CDR3 DNA reads TGTGCCAGCAGCTGGGGGAGGGGTTCACCCCTCCACTTT. Its protein product is CASSWGRGSPLHF.

The chain is built from TRBV6-1 and TRBJ2-7; 7 nucleotides agree with TRBD1. CDR1 is MNHNS and CDR2 is SASEGT in the germline V gene. This CDR3 comprises 12 residues. V was clipped by 8 bases and J by 6 bases; unmatched bases: 7. The CDR3 region is CASRDSGGEQYF. The CDR3 nucleotides are TGTGCCAGCCGGGACAGTGGGGGCGAGCAGTACTTC.

The chain carries TRBV28 and TRBJ1-4, with D unclear. This CDR3 contains 16 residues. V lost 2 bases and J 3 bases, leaving 13 bases between the germline ends. Looked up from germline, CDR1 is MDHEN and CDR2 is SYDVKM. DNA for the CDR3: TGTGCCAGCAGTTTAGCCTCGGTCGCGGCTAATGAAAAACTGTTTTTT. Translated, it gives CASSLASVAANEKLFF.

The chain uses TRBV11-3 and TRBJ2-1; perhaps TRBD1 as D (8 bases). Germline CDR1 and CDR2: SGHNT and YENEEA. Trimming removed 4 bases from V and 7 bases from J, with 14 bases in between. CDR3 size: 14 residues. The CDR3 coding sequence is TGTGCCAGCAGCTCCCGGGGGGACAGGAATGAGCAGTTCTTC. Encoded protein: CASSSRGDRNEQFF.

The chain uses TRBV6-6 and TRBJ2-1, with 7 bases fitting TRBD2. V shed 9 bases and J 2 bases; nucleotides not matched to a gene: 4. This CDR3 is built from 13 residues. From germline, CDR1 is MNHNY and CDR2 SVGAGI (reference sequence). The CDR3 loop reads CASCGGTYNEQFF. The CDR3 DNA reads as TGTGCCAGTTGCGGGGGTACCTACAATGAGCAGTTCTTC.

This chain uses TRBV7-9 with TRBJ2-7, with TRBD2 matching 12 bases. Germline CDR1 is SEHNR and CDR2 is FQNEAQ (reference sequence). With V trimmed by 4 bases and J by 0 bases, 10 bases remained unmatched. CDR3 length equals 18 residues. CDR3 residues: CASSSGLAGYLNSYEQYF. In DNA form, the CDR3 reads TGTGCCAGCAGCTCTGGACTAGCGGGATACCTCAACTCCTACGAGCAGTACTTC.

This clone has only one observation. The rearrangement links TRBV10-2 to TRBJ2-5, with unresolved D. The CDR3 contains 12 residues. The V and J ends lost 3 bases and 5 bases respectively, with 7 bases between them. The V gene's germline CDR1 is WSHSY and CDR2 SAAADI. In nucleotides, the CDR3 is TGCGCCAGCAGTGAAATGTCGGAGACCCAGTACTTC. As protein: CASSEMSETQYF.

This clone was observed once. J is TRBJ2-7 and V is TRBV7-2, with 7 bases aligning to TRBD1. The germline V gene encodes CDR1 SGHTA and CDR2 FQGNSA. J was trimmed by 2 bases and V by 5 bases; bases with no gene match: 6. This CDR3 has 14 amino acids. CDR3 region: CASSPRQGPYEQYF. In DNA form, the CDR3 reads TGTGCCAGCAGCCCTCGACAGGGCCCCTACGAGCAGTACTTC.

The V call is TRBV6-6, the J call TRBJ2-5; 9 nucleotides match TRBD1. Trimming cost V 4 bases and J 1 base; bases outside gene matches: 1. Germline values: CDR1 MNHNY, CDR2 SVGAGI (reference sequence). The CDR3 is 14 amino acids. The CDR3 bases are TGTGCCAGCAGTTGGGACAGGGTCCAAGAGACCCAGTACTTC. It codes for CASSWDRVQETQYF.

This clone was picked up a small number of times. The chain has TRBV5-4 and TRBJ2-5; 9 bases are a match to TRBD2. The CDR3 extends over 14 amino acids. Germline-derived CDR1 and CDR2 are SGHNT and YYREEE (reference sequence). The V gene end was trimmed by 4 bases and the J gene end by 5 bases; junction bases not matched to a gene: 6. The CDR3 sequence is CASSAGTSTETQYF. For the CDR3, the DNA is TGTGCCAGCAGCGCTGGGACTAGCACGGAGACCCAGTACTTC.